This T cell receptor (beta chain) was captured by sequencing in a study of shared clonotypes between healthy human individuals. CD8 cells regarded as naive lacked CD45RO, were positively chosen for CCR7, and omitted terminally differentiated effector memory CD45RA+ cells. Those who donated were healthy HIV-negative adults, with no recent acute infections or vaccinations reported. As to this clone: What it recognizes is unknown.

Only in-frame clones appear in the TCRdb table, and some are missing; sequencing was by immunoSEQ multiplex PCR. The repertoire holds around 600,000 clones, with 85% to 95% as singletons. CDR1 MNHNY and CDR2 SVGAGI come from the germline V gene (reference sequence). The CDR3 is 13 amino acids. V gave up 0 bases and J gave up 4 bases, with 4 bases separating them. Whole-study findings and limits: Estimated richness values were generally larger in naive subsets than in memory subsets. Only blood samples were collected, and tissue repertoires likely differ.

This receptor was obtained from a woman aged 25 to 39 in good health. The sample comprised naive CD8+ T cells sorted from blood. The chain recombines TRBV6-6 with TRBJ1-5; no reliable D call. CDR3 in amino acids: CASSYSQNQPQHF. The CDR3 DNA reads TGTGCCAGCAGTTACTCGCAGAATCAGCCCCAGCATTTT.